This passage covers 29 T cell receptor beta chains from one sample sequenced in a study of CXCR3-negative and CXCR3-positive naive CD8 T cells. General observations from the study: More hydrophobic TRB CDR3s occurred in CXCR3-positive than in CXCR3-negative naive cells.

TRB cDNA libraries were made by UMI-labeled 5' RACE. No DNA is given; TCRdb re-called the 5' RACE reads and lists each CDR3 protein once. This sample contains roughly 7,300 distinct CDR3 sequences. No antigens are known for them. Material: naive CXCR3+ CD8+ T cells from blood. Noted subset: CD45RO-CCR7+CD27+CD95- naive CD8+ T cells expressing CXCR3 (TNR3+). The source is a human donor in good health. Some clones in this sample may be carry-over from other donors' samples.

This clonotype is called medium-sized based on its frequency. This chain's CDR3 is CSVERESDNEQFF. The V call is TRBV29-1, the J call TRBJ2-1; TCRdb picks TRBD2, but there is no DNA to check that call. In germline, CDR1 is SQVTM, CDR2 ANQGSEA. The CDR3 extends over 13 amino acids.

The chain is built from TRBV27 and TRBJ1-5. This CDR3 is built from 11 residues. CDR1 is MNHEY, CDR2 SMNVEV, per germline (reference sequence). CDR3 residues: CAVGRDQPQHF.

Frequency places this clonotype as medium-sized. This rearrangement joins TRBV29-1 to TRBJ2-7; the D gene TCRdb calls, TRBD1, cannot be checked with no DNA. This CDR3 comprises 13 residues. Germline values: CDR1 SQVTM, CDR2 ANQGSEA. The CDR3 protein is CSVVGPPRGEQYF.

By frequency, this clonotype registers medium-sized. The CDR3 loop reads CSATRQKGTQNIQYF. The rearrangement links TRBV20-1 to TRBJ2-4; the TCRdb D gene call, TRBD1, has no DNA to confirm it. The CDR3 consists of 15 residues. Germline V gene sequence: CDR1 DFQATT, CDR2 SNEGSKA (reference sequence).

The chain recombines TRBV20-1 with TRBJ2-4; without DNA, the TCRdb call of TRBD2 cannot be checked. The CDR3 is 13 amino acids. Germline V gene sequence: CDR1 DFQATT, CDR2 SNEGSKA (reference sequence). Here the CDR3 reads CSASREGLNIQYF.

Frequency places this clonotype as medium-sized. The V and J genes are TRBV20-1 and TRBJ2-7; TCRdb reports TRBD1, a call that lacks DNA to check it against. The CDR3 runs to 14 residues. Germline V CDR1 and CDR2: DFQATT, SNEGSKA (reference sequence). The CDR3: CSAYTSGRRYEQYF.

V and J are TRBV20-1 and TRBJ2-2; there is no DNA to check the TCRdb D call of TRBD1. Germline V lookup: CDR1 DFQATT, CDR2 SNEGSKA (reference sequence). The CDR3 loop spans 15 amino acids. The CDR3 sequence is CSAHPPGRPSGELFF.

The genes are TRBV3-1 and TRBJ2-7. The germline V gene encodes CDR1 LGHDT and CDR2 YNNKEL (reference sequence). This CDR3 contains 14 residues. CDR3 residues: CASSQVGGADEQYF.

In terms of frequency, this clonotype is medium-sized (0.01 to 0.1%). The V call is TRBV6-5, the J call TRBJ2-7; with no DNA, the TCRdb D assignment of TRBD1 cannot be verified. Germline V gene data show CDR1 as MNHEY and CDR2 as SVGAGI. The CDR3 contains 23 residues. The CDR3 here is CASSFITHIPKGSISRESYEQYF.

This sequence joins TRBV29-1 and TRBJ1-2; the D gene TCRdb calls, TRBD1, cannot be checked with no DNA. The germline CDR1 and CDR2 sequences are SQVTM and ANQGSEA. The CDR3 has 12 residues. This CDR3 reads CSAPTGALGYTF.

Measured by frequency, this clonotype is medium-sized. This rearrangement joins TRBV28 to TRBJ2-1; TCRdb gives TRBD1 as the D gene, but with no DNA this cannot be confirmed. Germline CDR1 reads MDHEN; CDR2 reads SYDVKM. CDR3 length: 15 residues. This chain's CDR3 is CASSLQGSSYNEQFF.

The CDR3 loop is CSVVLLPGELFF. V usage is TRBV29-1 and J usage is TRBJ2-2. CDR3 length: 12 amino acids. Germline assignment: CDR1 SQVTM and CDR2 ANQGSEA.

The V gene is TRBV3-1, the J gene TRBJ2-7; the D call of TRBD1 rests on TCRdb alone, since no DNA is present to check it. Germline V gene lookup returns CDR1 LGHDT and CDR2 YNNKEL (reference sequence). This CDR3 spans 11 amino acids. This chain's CDR3 is CASSYGQEQYF.

This chain joins TRBV5-1 and TRBJ2-1; TCRdb designates TRBD1, a call that cannot be tested without DNA. From germline, CDR1 is SGHRS and CDR2 YFSETQ. The CDR3 covers 15 residues. CDR3 in amino acids: CASSPIRTGGNEQFF.

The V call is TRBV10-3, the J call TRBJ2-3; the TCRdb D gene call, TRBD1, has no DNA to confirm it. This CDR3 is 17 amino acids long. Germline V gene sequence: CDR1 ENHRY, CDR2 SYGVKD. CDR3 protein: CAISEPGGQSGTDTQYF.

This chain uses TRBV11-2 with TRBJ2-3. Looked up from germline, CDR1 is SGHAT and CDR2 is FQNNGV. This CDR3 comprises 13 residues. The CDR3: CASSALNTDTQYF.

The chain joins TRBV28 to TRBJ1-5; TCRdb's D call of TRBD1 is untestable without DNA. Germline V lookup: CDR1 MDHEN, CDR2 SYDVKM. The CDR3 has 13 amino acids. CDR3 sequence: CASSPGHNQPQHF.

This clonotype is identified as medium-sized (0.01 to 0.1%) from frequency. The CDR3 loop is CASSTNRQASSYNEQFF. This chain connects TRBV5-5 to TRBJ2-1; TCRdb selects TRBD1, and the lack of DNA leaves this call unchecked. CDR1 SGHKS and CDR2 YYEKEE come from the germline V gene (reference sequence). CDR3 size: 17 residues.

In terms of frequency, this clonotype is medium-sized. The V and J genes are TRBV14 and TRBJ2-2; there is no DNA to check the TCRdb D call of TRBD2. This CDR3 has 16 amino acids. CDR1 is SGHDN, CDR2 FVKESK, per germline. This CDR3 is CASTSRGTTDTGELFF.

The genes are TRBV2 and TRBJ1-2; the D call from TCRdb, TRBD1, cannot be confirmed without DNA. The CDR3 extends over 13 amino acids. CDR1 is SNHLY and CDR2 is FYNNEI in the germline V gene. The CDR3 region is CASSTGQGYGYTF.

This clonotype registers medium-sized (0.01 to 0.1%) by frequency. The V call is TRBV10-3, the J call TRBJ2-5; checking the TCRdb D call of TRBD2 is not possible without DNA. The CDR3 contains 16 residues. Looked up from germline, CDR1 is ENHRY and CDR2 is SYGVKD. CDR3 protein: CAISERVQGPPETQYF.

V usage is TRBV12-3 or TRBV12-4 and J usage is TRBJ2-1; TCRdb reports TRBD2, a call that lacks DNA to check it against. This CDR3 region has 13 residues. CDR3 residues: CASSLGPWNEQFF.

The chain joins TRBV20-1 to TRBJ2-1; TCRdb proposes TRBD2, but this gene call is untestable without DNA. Germline V gene sequence: CDR1 DFQATT, CDR2 SNEGSKA (reference sequence). The CDR3 has 16 amino acids. CDR3 loop: CSARDRGLADYNEQFF.

The V call is TRBV24-1, the J call TRBJ2-1. CDR3 length: 12 amino acids. CDR1 and CDR2 (germline): KGHDR, SFDVKD. The CDR3 loop reads CATSDSYNEQFF.

This clonotype shows up as medium-sized by frequency. V and J are TRBV12-3 or TRBV12-4 and TRBJ2-7; TCRdb picks TRBD1, but there is no DNA to check that call. This CDR3 spans 13 amino acids. The CDR3 is CASSRQGPGEQYF.

V gene TRBV7-9 combines with J gene TRBJ2-3; the D gene TCRdb calls, TRBD1, cannot be checked with no DNA. Germline V gives CDR1 SEHNR, CDR2 FQNEAQ (reference sequence). This CDR3 has 16 amino acids. CDR3 region: CASSLPTGDLADTQYF.

The V and J genes are TRBV5-6 and TRBJ2-1; the TRBD2 assignment by TCRdb is unverifiable without DNA. This CDR3 region has 15 residues. The germline V gene has CDR1 SGHDT and CDR2 YYEEEE. CDR3: CASSLLVGNYNEQFF.

The chain carries TRBV10-3 and TRBJ2-2; TCRdb outputs TRBD1, but without DNA this stays unchecked. Germline V gene lookup returns CDR1 ENHRY and CDR2 SYGVKD. The CDR3 sequence is 17 residues long. CDR3 loop: CAISDLRTGANTGELFF.

This chain links TRBV25-1 with TRBJ2-1; TCRdb outputs TRBD2, but without DNA this stays unchecked. The CDR3 is 14 residues long. Germline values: CDR1 MGHDK, CDR2 SYGVNS. CDR3: CASSAGAGYNEQFF.